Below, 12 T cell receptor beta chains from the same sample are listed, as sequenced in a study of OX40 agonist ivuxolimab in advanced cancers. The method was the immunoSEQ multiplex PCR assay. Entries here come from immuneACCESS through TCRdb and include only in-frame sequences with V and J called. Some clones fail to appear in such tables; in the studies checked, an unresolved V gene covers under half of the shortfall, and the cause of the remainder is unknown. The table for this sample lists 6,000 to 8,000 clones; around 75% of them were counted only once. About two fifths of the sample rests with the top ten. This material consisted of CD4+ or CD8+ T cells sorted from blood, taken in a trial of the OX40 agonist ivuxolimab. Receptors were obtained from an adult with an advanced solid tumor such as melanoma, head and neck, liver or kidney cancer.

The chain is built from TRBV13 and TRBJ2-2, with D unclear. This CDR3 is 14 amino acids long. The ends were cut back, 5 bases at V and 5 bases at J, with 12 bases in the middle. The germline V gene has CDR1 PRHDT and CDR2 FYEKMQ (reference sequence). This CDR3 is CASSLSGETGELFF. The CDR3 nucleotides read TGTGCCAGCAGCCTCAGTGGGGAAACCGGGGAGCTGTTTTTT.

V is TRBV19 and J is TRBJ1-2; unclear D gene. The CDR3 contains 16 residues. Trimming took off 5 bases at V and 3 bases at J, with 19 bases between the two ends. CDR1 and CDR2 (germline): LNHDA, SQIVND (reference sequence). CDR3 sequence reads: CASSSFWGDWDYGYTF. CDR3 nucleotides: TGTGCCAGTAGTTCGTTCTGGGGAGATTGGGACTATGGCTACACCTTC.

In nucleotides, the CDR3 is TGCGCCAGCAGCCACGGACTAGCGATATACACCACCTACGAGCAGTACTTC. The encoded protein is CASSHGLAIYTTYEQYF. V is TRBV5-1 and J is TRBJ2-7; TRBD2 matches at 9 bases. Germline V lookup: CDR1 SGHRS, CDR2 YFSETQ. CDR3 length: 17 residues. Trimming at V came to 4 bases and at J to 2 bases, leaving 13 bases not matched to a gene.

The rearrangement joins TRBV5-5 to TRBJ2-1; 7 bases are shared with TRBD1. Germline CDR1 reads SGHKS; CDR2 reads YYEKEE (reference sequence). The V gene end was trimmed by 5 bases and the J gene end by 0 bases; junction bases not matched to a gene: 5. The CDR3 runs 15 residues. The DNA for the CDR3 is TGTGCCAGCAGGATCCGGGACAGCTCCTACAATGAGCAGTTCTTC. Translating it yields CASRIRDSSYNEQFF. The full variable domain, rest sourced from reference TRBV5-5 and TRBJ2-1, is DAGVTQSPTHLIKTRGQQVTLRCSPISGHKSVSWYQQVLGQGPQFIFQYYEKEERGRGNFPDRFSARQFPNYSSELNVNALLLGDSALYLCASRIRDSSYNEQFFGPGTRLTVL.

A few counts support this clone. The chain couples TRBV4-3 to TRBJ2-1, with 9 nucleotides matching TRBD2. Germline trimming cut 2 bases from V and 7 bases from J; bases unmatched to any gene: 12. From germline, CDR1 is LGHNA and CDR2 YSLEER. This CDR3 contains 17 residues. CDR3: CASSQREGLALVNEQFF. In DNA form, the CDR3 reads TGCGCCAGCAGCCAAAGGGAGGGACTAGCCTTGGTAAATGAGCAGTTCTTC.

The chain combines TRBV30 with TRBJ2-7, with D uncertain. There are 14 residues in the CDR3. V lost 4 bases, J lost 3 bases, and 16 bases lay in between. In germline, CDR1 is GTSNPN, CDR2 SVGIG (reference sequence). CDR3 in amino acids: CAWTYARLNYEQYF. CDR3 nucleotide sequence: TGTGCCTGGACCTACGCACGCTTAAACTACGAGCAGTACTTC.

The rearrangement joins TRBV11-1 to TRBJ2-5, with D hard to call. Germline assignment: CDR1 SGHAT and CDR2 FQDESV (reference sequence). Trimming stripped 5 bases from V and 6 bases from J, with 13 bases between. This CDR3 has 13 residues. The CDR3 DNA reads TGTGCCAGCAGCCCCCCCCTAGGGAAGACCCAGTACTTC. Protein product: CASSPPLGKTQYF.

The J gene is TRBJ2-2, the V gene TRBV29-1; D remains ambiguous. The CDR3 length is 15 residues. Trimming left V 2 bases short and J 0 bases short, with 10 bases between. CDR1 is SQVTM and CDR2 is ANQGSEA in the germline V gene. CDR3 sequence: CSVELGQSNTGELFF. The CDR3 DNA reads TGCAGCGTTGAACTTGGGCAGTCGAACACCGGGGAGCTGTTTTTT.

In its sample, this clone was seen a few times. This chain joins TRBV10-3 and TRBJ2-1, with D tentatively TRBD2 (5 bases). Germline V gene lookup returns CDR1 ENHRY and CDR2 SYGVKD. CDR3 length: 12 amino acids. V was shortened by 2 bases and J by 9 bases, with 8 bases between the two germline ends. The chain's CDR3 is CAISELSGEQFF. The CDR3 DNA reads TGTGCCATCAGTGAGCTCAGCGGTGAGCAGTTCTTC.

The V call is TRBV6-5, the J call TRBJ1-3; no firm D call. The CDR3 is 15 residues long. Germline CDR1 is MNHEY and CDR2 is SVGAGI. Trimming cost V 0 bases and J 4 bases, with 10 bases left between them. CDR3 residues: CASSYSIQGGNTIYF. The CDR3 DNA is TGTGCCAGCAGTTACTCGATTCAAGGCGGAAACACCATATATTTT.

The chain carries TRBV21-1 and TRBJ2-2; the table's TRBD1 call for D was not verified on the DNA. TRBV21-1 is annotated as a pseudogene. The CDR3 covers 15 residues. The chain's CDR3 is CASSNDAGNTGELFF. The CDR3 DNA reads TGTGCCAGCAGCAATGACGCAGGGAATACCGGGGAGCTGTTTTTT.

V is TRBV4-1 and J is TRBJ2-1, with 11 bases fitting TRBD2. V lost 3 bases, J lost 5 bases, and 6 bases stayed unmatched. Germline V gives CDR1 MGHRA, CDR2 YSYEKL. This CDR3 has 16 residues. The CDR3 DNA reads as TGCGCCAGCAGCCAGATGGGGACTAGCGGAAACAATGAGCAGTTCTTC. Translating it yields CASSQMGTSGNNEQFF.